The 6 T cell receptor beta chains in this list originate from one sample, sequenced in a study of blood T cell repertoires in COVID-19 (dated by TCRdb to 2020 to 2021). Receptors were amplified or captured by the immunoSEQ multiplex PCR assay. In its TCRdb copy, this immuneACCESS table keeps in-frame sequences only and misses some clones. Where compared with another copy, unresolved V genes explain less than half of these, and the others have no known cause. The sample table contains tens of thousands of clones; only one count was recorded for 84% of them. Nearly 4.5% of the sample comes from the top ten. Material for sequencing was peripheral blood. These receptors all stem from a man in his fifties or sixties with active COVID-19.

The V and J genes are TRBV5-1 and TRBJ2-6; a possible D gene is TRBD2 (5 bases). The germline V gene has CDR1 SGHRS and CDR2 YFSETQ. This CDR3 is built from 16 residues. V lost 0 bases to trimming and J lost 1 base, with 8 bases between them. The CDR3 protein is CASSLAGGSGANVLTF. The DNA for the CDR3 is TGCGCCAGCAGCTTGGCGGGCGGGTCTGGGGCCAACGTCCTGACTTTC.

This clone was counted between two and nine times. The genes are TRBV5-4 and TRBJ1-1, with D uncertain. V shed 4 bases and J shed 3 bases, with 7 bases lying between them. Germline lookup yields CDR1 SGHNT and CDR2 YYREEE (reference sequence). The CDR3 is 12 residues long. CDR3: CASSLAYTEAFF. The CDR3 nucleotides are TGTGCCAGCAGCCTGGCGTACACTGAAGCTTTCTTT.

This chain connects TRBV29-1 to TRBJ1-1; a weak D match, TRBD1 (5 bases). The CDR3 loop spans 13 amino acids. The germline gives CDR1 SQVTM, CDR2 ANQGSEA. V lost 4 bases and J 2 bases, leaving 11 bases between the germline ends. This chain's CDR3 is CSVAGQGNTEAFF. The CDR3 DNA follows: TGCAGCGTTGCTGGTCAGGGTAACACTGAAGCTTTCTTT.

In this sample, this clone turned up once. This chain joins TRBV6-5 and TRBJ1-1; TRBD1 might be the D (6 bases). CDR3 length: 15 residues. Germline CDR1 MNHEY, CDR2 SVGAGI. The ends were cut back, 2 bases at V and 7 bases at J, with 17 bases in the middle. The CDR3 sequence is CASSYDWGQTSEAFF. Here the CDR3 DNA reads TGTGCCAGCAGTTACGACTGGGGACAAACAAGTGAAGCTTTCTTT.

In nucleotides, the CDR3 is TGCGCCAGCAAAGGACAGGGGGCGAGGGGTCAGCCCCAGCATTTT. Translating gives CASKGQGARGQPQHF. This chain links TRBV23-1 with TRBJ1-5; 11 nucleotides line up with TRBD1. TRBV23-1 is an ORF, with its function uncertain. There are 15 residues in the CDR3. The ends lost 7 bases at V and 6 bases at J; junction bases unmatched: 8.

This chain uses TRBV18 with TRBJ2-1, with TRBD2 matching 7 bases. The CDR3 is 14 residues long. Germline loops: CDR1 KGHSH, CDR2 LQKENI. J lost 9 bases, V lost 0 bases, and 5 bases had no gene match. CDR3 protein: CASSPPGGLGEQFF. CDR3 nucleotides: TGTGCCAGCTCACCACCGGGAGGGCTGGGTGAGCAGTTCTTC.